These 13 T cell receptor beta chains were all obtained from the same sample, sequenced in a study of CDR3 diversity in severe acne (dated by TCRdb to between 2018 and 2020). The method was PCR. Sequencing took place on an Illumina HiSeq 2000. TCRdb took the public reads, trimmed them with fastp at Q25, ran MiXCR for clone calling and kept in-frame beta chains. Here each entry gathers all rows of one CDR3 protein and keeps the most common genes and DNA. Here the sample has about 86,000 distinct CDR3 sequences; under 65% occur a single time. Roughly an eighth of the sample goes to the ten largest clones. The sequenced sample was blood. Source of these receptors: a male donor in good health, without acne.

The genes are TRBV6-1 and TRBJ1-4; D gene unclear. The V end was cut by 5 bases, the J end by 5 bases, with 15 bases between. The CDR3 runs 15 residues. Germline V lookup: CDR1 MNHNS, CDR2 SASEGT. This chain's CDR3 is CASSTFPGVNEKLFF. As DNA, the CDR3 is TGTGCCAGCAGTACCTTCCCGGGCGTCAATGAAAAACTGTTTTTT.

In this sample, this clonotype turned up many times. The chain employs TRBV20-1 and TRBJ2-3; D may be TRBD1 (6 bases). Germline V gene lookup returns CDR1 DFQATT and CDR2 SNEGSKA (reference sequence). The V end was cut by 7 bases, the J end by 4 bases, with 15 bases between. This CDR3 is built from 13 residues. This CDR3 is CSGGLDGPDTQYF. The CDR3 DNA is TGCAGTGGGGGGCTAGACGGCCCAGATACGCAGTATTTT.

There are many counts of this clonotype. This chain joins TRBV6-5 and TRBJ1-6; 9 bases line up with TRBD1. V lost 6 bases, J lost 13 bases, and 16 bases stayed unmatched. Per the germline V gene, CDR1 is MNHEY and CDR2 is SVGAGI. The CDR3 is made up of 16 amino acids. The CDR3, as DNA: TGTGCCAGCAGACAGTTGGACAGGGGCCTTCCCTCCCCCCTCCACTTT. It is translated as CASRQLDRGLPSPLHF.

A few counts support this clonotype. CDR3 sequence reads: CASSLTGANYGYTF. For the CDR3, the DNA is TGCGCCAGCAGCTTAACCGGAGCTAACTATGGCTACACCTTC. The rearrangement links TRBV5-1 to TRBJ1-2; the D is unclear. V lost 2 bases and J lost 0, with 8 bases in between. Germline V gene data show CDR1 as SGHRS and CDR2 as YFSETQ. This CDR3 has 14 amino acids.

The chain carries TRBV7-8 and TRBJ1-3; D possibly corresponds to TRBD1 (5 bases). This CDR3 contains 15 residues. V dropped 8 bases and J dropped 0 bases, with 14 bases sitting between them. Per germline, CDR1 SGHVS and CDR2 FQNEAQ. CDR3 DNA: TGTGCCAGCGGGGAGGGACCGAGCTCTGGAAACACCATATATTTT. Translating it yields CASGEGPSSGNTIYF.

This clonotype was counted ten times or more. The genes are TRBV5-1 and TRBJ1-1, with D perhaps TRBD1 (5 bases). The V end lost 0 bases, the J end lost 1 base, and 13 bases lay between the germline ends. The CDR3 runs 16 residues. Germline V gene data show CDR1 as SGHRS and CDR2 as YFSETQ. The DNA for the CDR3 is TGCGCCAGCAGCTTGGTACCCCTTCAGGGGAACACTGAAGCTTTCTTT. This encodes CASSLVPLQGNTEAFF.

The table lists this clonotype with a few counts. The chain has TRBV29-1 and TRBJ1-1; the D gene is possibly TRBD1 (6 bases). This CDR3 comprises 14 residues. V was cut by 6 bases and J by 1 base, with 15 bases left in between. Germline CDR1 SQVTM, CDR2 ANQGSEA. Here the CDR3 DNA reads TGCAGCGTCGACGCAGGGGTGGGGAACACTGAAGCTTTCTTT. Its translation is CSVDAGVGNTEAFF.

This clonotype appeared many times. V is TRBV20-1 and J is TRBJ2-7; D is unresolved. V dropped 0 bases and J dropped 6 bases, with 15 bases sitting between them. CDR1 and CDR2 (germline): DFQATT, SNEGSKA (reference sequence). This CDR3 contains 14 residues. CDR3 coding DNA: TGCAGTGCTAGAGATCGCTCCGTATTAATCGAGCAGTACTTC. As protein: CSARDRSVLIEQYF.

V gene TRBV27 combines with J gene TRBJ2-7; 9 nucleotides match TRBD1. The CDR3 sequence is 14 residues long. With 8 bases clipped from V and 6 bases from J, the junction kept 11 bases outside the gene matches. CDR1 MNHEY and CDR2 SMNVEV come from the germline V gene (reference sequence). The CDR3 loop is CASCLGQGTGEQYF. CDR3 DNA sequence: TGTGCCAGCTGTCTCGGACAGGGGACAGGCGAGCAGTACTTC.

This CDR3 reads CSIGTGTDQPQHF. CDR3 sequence (DNA): TGCAGCATCGGGACAGGGACGGATCAGCCCCAGCATTTT. The rearrangement uses TRBV29-1 and TRBJ1-5, with TRBD1 matching over 9 bases. CDR3 length: 13 amino acids. Trimming at V came to 8 bases and at J to 5 bases, leaving 7 bases not matched to a gene. Germline CDR1 is SQVTM and CDR2 is ANQGSEA.

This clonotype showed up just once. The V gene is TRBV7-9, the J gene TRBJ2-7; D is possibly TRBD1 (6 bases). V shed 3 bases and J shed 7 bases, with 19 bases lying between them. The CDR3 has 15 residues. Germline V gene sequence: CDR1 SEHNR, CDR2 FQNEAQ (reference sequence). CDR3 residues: CASSLHTGGAEEQYF. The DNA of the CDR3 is TGTGCCAGCAGCTTGCATACTGGGGGCGCAGAGGAGCAGTACTTC.

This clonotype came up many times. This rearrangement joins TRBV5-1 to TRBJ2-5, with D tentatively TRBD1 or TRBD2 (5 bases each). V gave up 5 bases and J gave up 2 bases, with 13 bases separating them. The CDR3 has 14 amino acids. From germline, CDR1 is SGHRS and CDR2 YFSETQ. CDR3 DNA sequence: TGCGCCAGCAGGGCCCGGGACCGGCAAGAGACCCAGTACTTC. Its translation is CASRARDRQETQYF.

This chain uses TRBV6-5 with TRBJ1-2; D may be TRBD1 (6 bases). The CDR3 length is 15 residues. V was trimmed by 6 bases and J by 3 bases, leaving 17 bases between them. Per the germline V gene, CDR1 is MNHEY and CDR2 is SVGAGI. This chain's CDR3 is CASSPGGAPYYGYTF. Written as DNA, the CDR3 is TGTGCCAGCAGCCCCGGGGGCGCTCCCTACTATGGCTACACCTTC.